The 23 T cell receptor beta chains reported below all come from one sample, sequenced in a study of OX40 agonist ivuxolimab in advanced cancers. The method was immunoSEQ multiplex PCR; TCRdb's version includes in-frame clones alone and lacks a portion of them. The sample lists tens of thousands of clones, approximately 80% seen once, with around 1.8% in the top ten. Source: CD4+ or CD8+ T cells sorted from blood, taken in a trial of the OX40 agonist ivuxolimab. The receptors were sampled from an adult with an advanced solid tumor such as melanoma, head and neck, liver or kidney cancer.

The V and J genes are TRBV5-1 and TRBJ2-3; D is possibly TRBD2 (7 bases). Germline CDR1 is SGHRS and CDR2 is YFSETQ. Trimming stripped 2 bases from V and 4 bases from J, with 14 bases between. This CDR3 region has 15 residues. The CDR3 sequence is CASSLGGGEADTQYF. CDR3 DNA sequence: TGCGCCAGCAGCTTAGGGGGGGGCGAGGCAGATACGCAGTATTTT.

This chain uses TRBV19 with TRBJ1-2, with a possible D match to TRBD1 (5 bases). The CDR3 loop spans 12 amino acids. The V end was cut by 2 bases, the J end by 6 bases, with 7 bases between. Germline-derived CDR1 and CDR2 are LNHDA and SQIVND (reference sequence). CDR3 sequence reads: CASSIRDDGYTF. The CDR3 region has the DNA TGTGCCAGTAGTATAAGGGACGATGGCTACACCTTC.

This chain joins TRBV4-1 and TRBJ1-2; a possible D gene is TRBD1 (5 bases). Deletions cut 0 bases from V and 4 bases from J, with 9 bases between. CDR3 length: 14 residues. Germline CDR1 reads MGHRA; CDR2 reads YSYEKL. CDR3: CASSQDWDGYGYTF. The CDR3 region has the DNA TGCGCCAGCAGCCAAGACTGGGACGGCTATGGCTACACCTTC.

The chain employs TRBV5-1 and TRBJ2-3; D gene uncertain. CDR1 is SGHRS, CDR2 YFSETQ, per germline. Trimming left V 4 bases short and J 2 bases short, with 2 bases between. The CDR3 has 11 amino acids. CDR3 coding DNA: TGCGCCAGCAGCGTCACAGATACGCAGTATTTT. Translation: CASSVTDTQYF.

V gene TRBV5-1 combines with J gene TRBJ2-1, with a tentative D call TRBD1 (6 bases). CDR1 SGHRS and CDR2 YFSETQ come from the germline V gene. This CDR3 is built from 14 residues. The V end lost 3 bases, the J end lost 7 bases, and 14 bases lay between the germline ends. The DNA of the CDR3 is TGCGCCAGCAGCTGGGGGCTGAAAGAGAATGAGCAGTTCTTC. Its protein product is CASSWGLKENEQFF.

Note on this clone: The same CDR3 is also encoded by other DNA sequences in this sample. The V and J genes are TRBV6-1 and TRBJ2-5; 11 bases match TRBD2. The germline V gene encodes CDR1 MNHNS and CDR2 SASEGT. CDR3 length: 13 amino acids. Trimming cost V 6 bases and J 5 bases; bases outside gene matches: 2. CDR3 coding DNA: TGTGCCAGCAGACTAGCGGGAGTTGAGACCCAGTACTTC. Translation gives CASRLAGVETQYF.

This rearrangement joins TRBV30 to TRBJ1-1, with TRBD1 identical over 8 bases. This CDR3 is 13 amino acids long. J lost 0 bases, V lost 7 bases, and 4 bases had no gene match. CDR1 and CDR2 (germline): GTSNPN, SVGIG (reference sequence). The CDR3: CASDRAMNTEAFF. For the CDR3, the DNA is TGTGCCTCGGACAGGGCCATGAACACTGAAGCTTTCTTT.

This chain links TRBV5-1 with TRBJ1-5; 7 bases are shared with TRBD1. With V trimmed by 4 bases and J by 5 bases, 6 bases remained unmatched. Germline V gene lookup returns CDR1 SGHRS and CDR2 YFSETQ. The length of the CDR3 is 14 residues. CDR3 sequence reads: CASSLVTGDQPQHF. CDR3 bases: TGCGCCAGCAGCCTAGTAACAGGGGATCAGCCCCAGCATTTT.

The chain uses TRBV14 and TRBJ2-3, with 15 bases lining up with TRBD2. The CDR3 contains 17 residues. V trimming: 1 base; J trimming: 8 bases; junction bases outside the gene matches: 7. Germline V gene sequence: CDR1 SGHDN, CDR2 FVKESK. This CDR3 is CASSQAQPGLAGGTQYF. CDR3 DNA: TGTGCCAGCAGCCAAGCTCAACCGGGACTAGCGGGAGGTACGCAGTATTTT.

The chain combines TRBV11-2 with TRBJ2-3, with D maybe TRBD2 (6 bases). The V end lost 5 bases, the J end lost 2 bases, and 23 bases lay between the germline ends. This CDR3 is 18 amino acids long. In germline, CDR1 is SGHAT, CDR2 FQNNGV. CDR3 bases: TGTGCCAGCAGCCCTAGGAGGCCCGATAGCGGACTCACAGATACGCAGTATTTT. This sequence encodes CASSPRRPDSGLTDTQYF.

This clone has just one count. The V gene is TRBV14, the J gene TRBJ2-3, with a possible D match to TRBD1 (6 bases). V was pared by 2 bases and J by 1 base, with 10 bases between. Germline values: CDR1 SGHDN, CDR2 FVKESK. CDR3 length: 15 residues. CDR3 residues: CASSQYRDGTDTQYF. CDR3 nucleotide sequence: TGTGCCAGCAGCCAATACAGGGACGGCACAGATACGCAGTATTTT.

The chain recombines TRBV4-2 with TRBJ1-2; maybe TRBD1 (6 bases). Germline values: CDR1 LGHNA, CDR2 YNFKEQ. Trimming removed 1 base from V and 5 bases from J, with 11 bases in between. The CDR3 is made up of 14 amino acids. Here the CDR3 DNA reads TGTGCCAGCAGCCAAGGCCGGGACATTTATGGCTACACCTTC. Residues: CASSQGRDIYGYTF.

This clone was seen a handful of times. The V call is TRBV2, the J call TRBJ1-2; D unresolved. Per the germline V gene, CDR1 is SNHLY and CDR2 is FYNNEI. This CDR3 has 12 residues. V lost 4 bases, J lost 8 bases, and 11 bases lay in between. The CDR3 DNA sequence: TGTGCCAGCAGTGTTGAGGGCGGCGGCTACACCTTC. Translated: CASSVEGGGYTF.

The chain links TRBV7-3 to TRBJ1-2; TRBD1 might be the D (5 bases). CDR1 SGHTA and CDR2 FQGTGA come from the germline V gene. The CDR3 is 15 residues long. V was clipped by 1 base and J by 6 bases, with 15 bases between them. CDR3 amino acids: CASSLKGPQENGYTF. In DNA, the CDR3 is TGTGCCAGCAGCTTAAAGGGACCTCAAGAGAATGGCTACACCTTC.

The gene calls are TRBV6-1 and TRBJ1-4, with TRBD1 matching 7 bases. CDR1 and CDR2 (germline): MNHNS, SASEGT. The CDR3 consists of 15 residues. The trim removed 0 bases at V and 11 bases at J, leaving 9 bases unmatched. Here the CDR3 reads CASSEALGDSRKLFF. The CDR3 nucleotides are TGTGCCAGCAGTGAAGCGCTCGGGGACAGCAGGAAACTGTTTTTT.

This clone was counted only a few times. V gene TRBV7-9 combines with J gene TRBJ2-7; 7 bases are a match to TRBD1. V shed 5 bases, J shed 6 bases, and the junction held 13 bases outside the gene matches. Germline values: CDR1 SEHNR, CDR2 FQNEAQ (reference sequence). The CDR3 sequence is 15 residues long. CDR3 residues: CASSPVGQPSAEQYF. The CDR3 bases are TGTGCCAGCAGCCCAGTGGGACAGCCGTCTGCCGAGCAGTACTTC.

This chain links TRBV7-2 with TRBJ2-7; 7 positions match TRBD1. The germline V gene encodes CDR1 SGHTA and CDR2 FQGNSA. Trimming at V came to 6 bases and at J to 1 base, leaving 6 bases not matched to a gene. This CDR3 is 14 amino acids long. CDR3 sequence (DNA): TGTGCCAGCAGTTTCCGGGACAGTTCCTACGAGCAGTACTTC. Protein sequence: CASSFRDSSYEQYF.

The genes are TRBV12-5 and TRBJ2-7, with D perhaps given as TRBD1 or TRBD2 (5 bases each). Germline values: CDR1 LGHNT, CDR2 FRNRAP. The CDR3 runs to 15 residues. V was trimmed by 4 bases and J by 0 bases, leaving 13 bases between them. This CDR3 reads CASGSPGRSSYEQYF. The CDR3 coding sequence is TGTGCTAGTGGTTCGCCGGGACGGAGCTCCTACGAGCAGTACTTC.

The chain recombines TRBV13 with TRBJ1-1; possible D gene TRBD1, 6 bases. The germline CDR1 and CDR2 sequences are PRHDT and FYEKMQ (reference sequence). This CDR3 is built from 11 residues. V was cut by 5 bases and J by 10 bases, with 11 bases left in between. CDR3 in DNA: TGTGCCAGCAGCCTCGGACAGTCAGCTTTCTTT. Encoded protein: CASSLGQSAFF.

The V and J genes are TRBV25-1 and TRBJ1-2; no clear D gene. V was shortened by 4 bases and J by 4 bases, with 13 bases between the two germline ends. CDR3 size: 14 residues. Germline loops: CDR1 MGHDK, CDR2 SYGVNS. In DNA, the CDR3 is TGTGCCAGCAGTGGTTTTCAACCCAGCTATGGCTACACCTTC. Protein product: CASSGFQPSYGYTF.

This rearrangement joins TRBV27 to TRBJ1-6; D remains unclear. CDR1 is MNHEY and CDR2 is SMNVEV in the germline V gene (reference sequence). The CDR3 loop spans 13 amino acids. Trimming removed 4 bases from V and 6 bases from J, with 7 bases in between. Here the CDR3 reads CASSSTFNSPLHF. The CDR3 region has the DNA TGTGCCAGCAGTTCCACCTTTAATTCACCCCTCCACTTT.

J is TRBJ1-1 and V is TRBV4-1; 9 bases fit TRBD1. Germline V lookup: CDR1 MGHRA, CDR2 YSYEKL. The V and J ends lost 4 bases and 1 base, in that order; junction bases with no gene match: 10. The CDR3 totals 17 residues. The DNA for the CDR3 is TGCGCCAGCAGCCGGGTCGGTTCGACAGGGGGGAACACTGAAGCTTTCTTT. Its protein product is CASSRVGSTGGNTEAFF.

The chain carries TRBV2 and TRBJ1-5; D gene ambiguous. Germline loops: CDR1 SNHLY, CDR2 FYNNEI. The CDR3 sequence is 16 residues long. V was clipped by 5 bases and J by 3 bases, with 17 bases between them. This chain's CDR3 is CASSINPSRPNQPQHF. CDR3 coding DNA: TGTGCCAGCAGTATAAACCCCAGCAGACCCAATCAGCCCCAGCATTTT.